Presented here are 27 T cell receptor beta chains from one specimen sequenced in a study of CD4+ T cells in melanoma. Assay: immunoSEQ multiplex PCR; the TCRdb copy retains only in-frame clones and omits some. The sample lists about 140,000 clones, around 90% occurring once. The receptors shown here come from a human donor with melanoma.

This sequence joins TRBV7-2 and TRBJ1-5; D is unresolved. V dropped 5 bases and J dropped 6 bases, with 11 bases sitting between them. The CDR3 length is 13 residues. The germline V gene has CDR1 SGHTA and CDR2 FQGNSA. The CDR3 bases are TGTGCCAGCAGCCCTGGGAAGGGTCAGCCCCAGCATTTT. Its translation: CASSPGKGQPQHF.

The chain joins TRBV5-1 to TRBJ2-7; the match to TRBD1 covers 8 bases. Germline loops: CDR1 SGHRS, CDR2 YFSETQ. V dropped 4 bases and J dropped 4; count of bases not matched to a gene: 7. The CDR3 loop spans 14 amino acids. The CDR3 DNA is TGCGCCAGCAGCCTCCGGACAGGGAGGTACGAGCAGTACTTC. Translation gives CASSLRTGRYEQYF.

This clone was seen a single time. CDR3 region: CASSENGALDEQYF. The CDR3, as DNA: TGTGCCAGCAGTGAAAACGGGGCGTTGGACGAGCAGTACTTC. V is TRBV2 and J is TRBJ2-7; D may be TRBD1 or TRBD2 (5 bases each). Germline CDR1 is SNHLY and CDR2 is FYNNEI. With 2 bases removed from V and 5 bases from J, the gap between germline ends came to 13 bases. The CDR3 is 14 amino acids.

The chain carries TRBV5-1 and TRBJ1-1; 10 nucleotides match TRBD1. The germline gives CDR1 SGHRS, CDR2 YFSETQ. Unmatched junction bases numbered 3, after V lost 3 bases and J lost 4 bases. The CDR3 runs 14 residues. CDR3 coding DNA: TGCGCCAGCAGCTCGACAGGGGGCGGCACTGAAGCTTTCTTT. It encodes CASSSTGGGTEAFF. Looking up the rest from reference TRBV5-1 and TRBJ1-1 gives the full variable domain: KAGVTQTPRYLIKTRGQQVTLSCSPISGHRSVSWYQQTPGQGLQFLFEYFSETQRNKGNFPGRFSGRQFSNSRSEMNVSTLELGDSALYLCASSSTGGGTEAFFGQGTRLTVV.

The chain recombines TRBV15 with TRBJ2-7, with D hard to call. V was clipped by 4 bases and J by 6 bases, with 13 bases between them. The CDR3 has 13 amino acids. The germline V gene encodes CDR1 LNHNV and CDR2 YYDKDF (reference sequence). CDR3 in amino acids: CATSKDEVVEQYF. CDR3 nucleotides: TGTGCCACCAGCAAGGATGAGGTAGTCGAGCAGTACTTC.

CDR3 in DNA: TGTGCCAGCAGTGAAGAACCTGCGAGGGGGTATTCACCCCTCCACTTT. This encodes CASSEEPARGYSPLHF. The rearrangement links TRBV6-1 to TRBJ1-6, with D possibly being TRBD1 (6 bases). The ends were cut back, 1 base at V and 8 bases at J, with 15 bases in the middle. Germline lookup yields CDR1 MNHNS and CDR2 SASEGT. This CDR3 region has 16 residues.

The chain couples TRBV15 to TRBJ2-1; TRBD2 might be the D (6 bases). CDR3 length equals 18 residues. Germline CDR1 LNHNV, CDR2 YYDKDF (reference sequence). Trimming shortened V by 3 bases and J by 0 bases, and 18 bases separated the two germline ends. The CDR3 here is CATSRGGLIWSSYNEQFF. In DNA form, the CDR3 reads TGTGCCACCAGCAGGGGAGGCTTGATTTGGTCCTCCTACAATGAGCAGTTCTTC.

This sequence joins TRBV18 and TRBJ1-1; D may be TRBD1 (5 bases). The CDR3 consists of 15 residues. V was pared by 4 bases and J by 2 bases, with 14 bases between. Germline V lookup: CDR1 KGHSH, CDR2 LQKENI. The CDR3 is CASSLAGRENTEAFF. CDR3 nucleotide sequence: TGTGCCAGCTCACTGGCTGGCAGGGAAAACACTGAAGCTTTCTTT.

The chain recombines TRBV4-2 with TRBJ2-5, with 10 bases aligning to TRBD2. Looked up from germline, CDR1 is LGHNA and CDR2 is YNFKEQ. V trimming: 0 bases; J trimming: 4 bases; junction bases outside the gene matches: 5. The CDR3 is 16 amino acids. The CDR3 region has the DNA TGTGCCAGCAGCCAAGATCCCAGCGGGGGGGGAGAGACCCAGTACTTC. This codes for CASSQDPSGGGETQYF.

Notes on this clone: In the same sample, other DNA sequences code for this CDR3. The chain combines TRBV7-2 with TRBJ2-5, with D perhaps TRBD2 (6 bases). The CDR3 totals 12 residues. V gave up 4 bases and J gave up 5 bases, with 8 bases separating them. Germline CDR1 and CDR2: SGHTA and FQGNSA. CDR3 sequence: CASSYRGETQYF. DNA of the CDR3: TGTGCCAGCAGCTATCGGGGGGAGACCCAGTACTTC.

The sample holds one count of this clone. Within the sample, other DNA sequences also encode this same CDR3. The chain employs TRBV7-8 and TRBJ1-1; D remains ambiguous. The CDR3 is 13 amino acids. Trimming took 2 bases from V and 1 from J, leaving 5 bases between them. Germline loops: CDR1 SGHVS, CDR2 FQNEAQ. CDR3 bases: TGTGCCAGCAGCTTACGACAGAACACTGAAGCTTTCTTT. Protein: CASSLRQNTEAFF.

For the CDR3, the DNA is TGTGCCAGCAGCTTGGTCGGGGATCGCGATCAGCCCCAGCATTTT. This translates into CASSLVGDRDQPQHF. The genes are TRBV5-8 and TRBJ1-5, with D uncertain. In germline, CDR1 is SGHTS, CDR2 YDEGEE. The CDR3 consists of 15 residues. Trimming shortened V by 0 bases and J by 5 bases, and 12 bases separated the two germline ends.

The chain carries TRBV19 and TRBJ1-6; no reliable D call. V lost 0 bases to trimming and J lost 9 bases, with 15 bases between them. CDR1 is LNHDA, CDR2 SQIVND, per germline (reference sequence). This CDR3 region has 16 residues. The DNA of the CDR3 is TGTGCCAGTAGTATAGACGCCTACTCCGTCCTTTCACCCCTCCACTTT. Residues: CASSIDAYSVLSPLHF.

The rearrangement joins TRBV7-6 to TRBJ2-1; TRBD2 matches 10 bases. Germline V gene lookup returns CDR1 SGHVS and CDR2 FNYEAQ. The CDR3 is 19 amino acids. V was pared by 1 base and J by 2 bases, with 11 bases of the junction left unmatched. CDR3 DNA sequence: TGTGCCAGCAGCTTAGACTCTTCGGTCAGCGGGGGGGCCTACAATGAGCAGTTCTTC. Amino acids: CASSLDSSVSGGAYNEQFF.

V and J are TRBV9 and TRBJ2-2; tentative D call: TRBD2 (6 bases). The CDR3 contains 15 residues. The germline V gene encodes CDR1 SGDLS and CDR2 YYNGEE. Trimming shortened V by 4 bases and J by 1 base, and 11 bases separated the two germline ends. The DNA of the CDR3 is TGTGCCAGCAGCCGTTCGGGGGAGAACACCGGGGAGCTGTTTTTT. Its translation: CASSRSGENTGELFF. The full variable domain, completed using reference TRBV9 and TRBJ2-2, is DSGVTQTPKHLITATGQRVTLRCSPRSGDLSVYWYQQSLDQGLQFLIQYYNGEERAKGNILERFSAQQFPDLHSELNLSSLELGDSALYFCASSRSGENTGELFFGEGSRLTVL.

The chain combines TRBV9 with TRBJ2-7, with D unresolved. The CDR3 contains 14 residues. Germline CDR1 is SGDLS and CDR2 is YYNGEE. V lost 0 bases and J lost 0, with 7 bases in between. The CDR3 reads CASSVEQSSYEQYF. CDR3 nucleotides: TGTGCCAGCAGCGTAGAGCAGAGCTCCTACGAGCAGTACTTC.

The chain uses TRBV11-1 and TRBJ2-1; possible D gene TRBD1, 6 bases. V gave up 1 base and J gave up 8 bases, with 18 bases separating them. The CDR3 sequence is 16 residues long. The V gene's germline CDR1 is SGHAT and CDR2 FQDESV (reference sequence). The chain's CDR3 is CASSLVGLGAGHEQFF. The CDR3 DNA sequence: TGTGCCAGCAGCTTAGTTGGCTTGGGGGCCGGTCATGAGCAGTTCTTC.

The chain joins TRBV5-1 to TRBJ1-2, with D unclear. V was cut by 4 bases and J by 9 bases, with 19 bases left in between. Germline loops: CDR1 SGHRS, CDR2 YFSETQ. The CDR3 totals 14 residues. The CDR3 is CASSPQGGGKSYTF. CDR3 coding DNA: TGCGCCAGCAGCCCACAAGGAGGAGGTAAAAGCTACACCTTC.

The CDR3 loop is CASSAGTGRASPLHF. As DNA, the CDR3 is TGTGCCAGCAGCGCCGGAACAGGGAGGGCTTCACCCCTCCACTTT. This chain connects TRBV5-5 to TRBJ1-6, with D maybe TRBD1 (6 bases). This CDR3 region has 15 residues. Looked up from germline, CDR1 is SGHKS and CDR2 is YYEKEE (reference sequence). V was cut by 4 bases and J by 9 bases, with 17 bases left in between. The full variable domain, in which reference TRBV5-5 and TRBJ1-6 provide the parts outside the CDR3, is DAGVTQSPTHLIKTRGQQVTLRCSPISGHKSVSWYQQVLGQGPQFIFQYYEKEERGRGNFPDRFSARQFPNYSSELNVNALLLGDSALYLCASSAGTGRASPLHFGNGTRLTVT.

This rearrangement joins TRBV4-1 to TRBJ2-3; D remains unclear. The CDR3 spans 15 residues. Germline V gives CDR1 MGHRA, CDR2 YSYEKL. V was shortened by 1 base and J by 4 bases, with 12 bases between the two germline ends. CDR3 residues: CASSQVPAYSDTQYF. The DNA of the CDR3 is TGCGCCAGCAGCCAAGTACCAGCGTACTCAGATACGCAGTATTTT.

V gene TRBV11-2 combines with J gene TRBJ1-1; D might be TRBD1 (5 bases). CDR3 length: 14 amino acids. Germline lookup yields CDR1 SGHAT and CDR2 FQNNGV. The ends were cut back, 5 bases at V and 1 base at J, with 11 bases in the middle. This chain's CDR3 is CASSPTEQNTEAFF. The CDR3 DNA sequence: TGTGCCAGCAGCCCGACAGAGCAGAACACTGAAGCTTTCTTT. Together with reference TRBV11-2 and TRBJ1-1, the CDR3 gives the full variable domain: EAGVAQSPRYKIIEKRQSVAFWCNPISGHATLYWYQQILGQGPKLLIQFQNNGVVDDSQLPKDRFSAERLKGVDSTLKIQPAKLEDSAVYLCASSPTEQNTEAFFGQGTRLTVV.

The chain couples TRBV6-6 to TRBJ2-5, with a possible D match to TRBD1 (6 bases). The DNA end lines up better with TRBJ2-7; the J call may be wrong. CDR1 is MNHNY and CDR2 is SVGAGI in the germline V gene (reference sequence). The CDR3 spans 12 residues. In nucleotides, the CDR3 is TGTGCCAGCAGTGGACAGAGATACGAGCAGTACTTC. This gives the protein CASSGQRYEQYF.

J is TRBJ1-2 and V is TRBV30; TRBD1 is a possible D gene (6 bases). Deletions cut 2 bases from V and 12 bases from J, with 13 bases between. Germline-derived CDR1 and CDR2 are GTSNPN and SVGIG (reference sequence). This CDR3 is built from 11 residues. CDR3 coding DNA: TGTGCCTGGAGTACAGGGAAATTGGACACCTTC. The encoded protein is CAWSTGKLDTF.

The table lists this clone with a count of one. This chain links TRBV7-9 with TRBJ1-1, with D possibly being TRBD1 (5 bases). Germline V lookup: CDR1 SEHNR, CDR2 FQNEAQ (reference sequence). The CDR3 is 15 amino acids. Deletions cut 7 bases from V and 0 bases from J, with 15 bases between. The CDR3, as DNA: TGTGCCAGCACTCGTTTGGGGCAGGTGAACACTGAAGCTTTCTTT. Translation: CASTRLGQVNTEAFF. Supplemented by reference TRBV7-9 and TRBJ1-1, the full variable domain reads DTGVSQNPRHKITKRGQNVTFRCDPISEHNRLYWYRQTLGQGPEFLTYFQNEAQLEKSRLLSDRFSAERPKGSFSTLEIQRTEQGDSAMYLCASTRLGQVNTEAFFGQGTRLTVV.

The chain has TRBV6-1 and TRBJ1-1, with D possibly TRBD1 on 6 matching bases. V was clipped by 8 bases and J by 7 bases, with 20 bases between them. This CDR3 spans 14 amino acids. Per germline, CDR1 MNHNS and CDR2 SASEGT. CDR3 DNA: TGTGCCAGCGGTCGAGGGGGGGCTTTTTATGAAGCTTTCTTT. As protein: CASGRGGAFYEAFF.

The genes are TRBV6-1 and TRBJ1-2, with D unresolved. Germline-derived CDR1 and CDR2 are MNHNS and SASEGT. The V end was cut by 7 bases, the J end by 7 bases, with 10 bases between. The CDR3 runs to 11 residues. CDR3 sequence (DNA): TGTGCCAGCAACCTACATCCTGGCTACACCTTC. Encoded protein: CASNLHPGYTF.

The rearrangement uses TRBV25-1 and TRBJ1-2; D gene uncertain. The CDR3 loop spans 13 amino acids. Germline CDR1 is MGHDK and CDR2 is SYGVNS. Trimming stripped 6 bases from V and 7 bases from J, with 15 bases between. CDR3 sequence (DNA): TGTGCCAGCAGCGTCCAAGTTGAGGGTGGCTACACCTTC. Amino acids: CASSVQVEGGYTF.